The 27 T cell receptor beta chains listed next were all sequenced from one sample in a study of cytomegalovirus exposure and HLA in healthy donors. PCR was performed using 60 Vbeta and 13 Jbeta primers. Assay: immunoSEQ multiplex PCR; the TCRdb copy retains only in-frame clones and omits some. The sample holds 220,000 or so clones, 70% to 80% seen once. The specimen was PBMCs. These receptors were obtained from a woman in her 30s in good health and CMV-seronegative.

The genes are TRBV6-1 and TRBJ1-3; D call uncertain. Trimming pared 3 bases from V and 0 bases from J, leaving 12 bases between. The CDR3 sequence is 16 residues long. Germline V gene lookup returns CDR1 MNHNS and CDR2 SASEGT. CDR3 sequence reads: CASSESLISSGNTIYF. For the CDR3, the DNA is TGTGCCAGCAGTGAGAGTCTTATAAGCTCTGGAAACACCATATATTTT.

There are a few counts of this clone. The chain has TRBV6-5 and TRBJ2-1, with 10 bases identical to TRBD2. CDR3 size: 15 residues. From germline, CDR1 is MNHEY and CDR2 SVGAGI. J gave up 7 bases and V 5 bases, and 8 bases lay outside the gene matches. The CDR3 bases are TGTGCCAGCAGTCGGTTAGCGGGAGGAATAAATGAGCAGTTCTTC. This codes for CASSRLAGGINEQFF.

The CDR3 DNA reads as TGTGCCAGTAGTATTGGACACCCCAATGAGCAGTTCTTC. Amino acid sequence: CASSIGHPNEQFF. This chain links TRBV19 with TRBJ2-1; D possibly corresponds to TRBD1 (5 bases). The V and J ends lost 3 bases and 6 bases respectively, with 9 bases between them. The V gene's germline CDR1 is LNHDA and CDR2 SQIVND (reference sequence). This CDR3 is 13 amino acids long.

V gene TRBV6-1 combines with J gene TRBJ2-7, with 13 positions matching TRBD2. Germline CDR1 reads MNHNS; CDR2 reads SASEGT. The J segment lost 2 bases and the V segment lost 6 bases, leaving 4 bases of the junction unmatched. The CDR3 spans 15 residues. CDR3 protein: CASSSTSGGAYEQYF. The CDR3, as DNA: TGTGCCAGCAGCTCAACTAGCGGGGGGGCCTACGAGCAGTACTTC.

The chain combines TRBV10-3 with TRBJ2-3; D gene uncertain. Germline values: CDR1 ENHRY, CDR2 SYGVKD. The CDR3 consists of 15 residues. The V end was cut by 2 bases, the J end by 3 bases, with 12 bases between. The CDR3 DNA reads TGTGCCATCAGTGAGCTATTCCCCCGGACAGATACGCAGTATTTT. This encodes CAISELFPRTDTQYF.

V is TRBV10-3 and J is TRBJ2-7; 10 bases are shared with TRBD2. The V segment lost 3 bases and the J segment 0 bases; nucleotides outside the gene matches: 14. The CDR3 covers 19 residues. Germline CDR1 is ENHRY and CDR2 is SYGVKD. The CDR3 bases are TGTGCCATCAGTGATCCTCCCTCAGCGGGAGGGCCACGCTCCTACGAGCAGTACTTC. Translated: CAISDPPSAGGPRSYEQYF.

V is TRBV9 and J is TRBJ2-5, with 15 nucleotides matching TRBD2. CDR1 and CDR2 (germline): SGDLS, YYNGEE. CDR3 length: 14 residues. The V and J ends lost 4 bases and 9 bases, in that order; junction bases with no gene match: 4. Written as DNA, the CDR3 is TGTGCCAGCAGCCCCGGACTAGCGGGGGGGGCCCAGTACTTC. It encodes CASSPGLAGGAQYF.

The chain carries TRBV18 and TRBJ2-3; tentative D call: TRBD1 (5 bases). The CDR3 spans 15 residues. Trimming removed 4 bases from V and 0 bases from J, with 11 bases in between. The germline CDR1 and CDR2 sequences are KGHSH and LQKENI. CDR3 amino acids: CASSRGAVSTDTQYF. The CDR3 coding sequence is TGTGCCAGCTCACGTGGGGCGGTAAGCACAGATACGCAGTATTTT.

This clone was seen a handful of times. This chain uses TRBV9 with TRBJ1-2, with 12 bases lining up with TRBD1. The CDR3 spans 15 residues. The germline V gene encodes CDR1 SGDLS and CDR2 YYNGEE. With V trimmed by 3 bases and J by 8 bases, 8 bases remained unmatched. The CDR3, as DNA: TGTGCCAGCAGCGGGGGACAGGGGGCCCAACAGGGCTACACCTTC. As protein: CASSGGQGAQQGYTF.

This clone occurred a few times. The chain links TRBV6-5 to TRBJ1-5; D ambiguous. This CDR3 comprises 13 residues. The V end lost 0 bases, the J end lost 6 bases, and 6 bases lay between the germline ends. Germline CDR1 reads MNHEY; CDR2 reads SVGAGI. CDR3: CASSYSTRQPQHF. CDR3 coding DNA: TGTGCCAGCAGTTACTCGACACGTCAGCCCCAGCATTTT.

This clone was seen once. V and J are TRBV6-1 and TRBJ1-2; D gene ambiguous. CDR3 length: 12 residues. V gave up 7 bases and J gave up 7 bases, with 13 bases separating them. Per the germline V gene, CDR1 is MNHNS and CDR2 is SASEGT. The DNA of the CDR3 is TGTGCCAGCAATGGAGGGCCTAGTGGCTACACCTTC. This translates into CASNGGPSGYTF.

J is TRBJ1-1 and V is TRBV5-4; D gene ambiguous. CDR1 and CDR2 from the germline V gene are SGHNT and YYREEE (reference sequence). The CDR3 spans 12 residues. Trimming took 4 bases from V and 5 from J, leaving 9 bases between them. CDR3 in amino acids: CASSPHPTEAFF. CDR3 in DNA: TGTGCCAGCAGCCCACATCCTACTGAAGCTTTCTTT.

The sample holds a few counts of this clone. The chain links TRBV6-6 to TRBJ1-2; TRBD1 matches 7 bases. J was trimmed by 10 bases and V by 0 bases; bases with no gene match: 8. CDR1 is MNHNY, CDR2 SVGAGI, per germline (reference sequence). The CDR3 runs 14 residues. CDR3 region: CASSYSSGGLDYTF. For the CDR3, the DNA is TGTGCCAGCAGTTACTCTTCAGGGGGGCTAGACTACACCTTC.

The chain combines TRBV6-5 with TRBJ1-3; D is undetermined. The CDR3 is made up of 14 amino acids. The V gene's germline CDR1 is MNHEY and CDR2 SVGAGI. The V end was cut by 4 bases, the J end by 0 bases, with 7 bases between. Here the CDR3 DNA reads TGTGCCAGCAGTTCACTGAGCTCTGGAAACACCATATATTTT. It codes for CASSSLSSGNTIYF.

The table lists this clone with a few counts. DNA for the CDR3: TGTGCCAGCACCTTGGGACAGTCTAATTCACCCCTCCACTTT. Its protein is CASTLGQSNSPLHF. The gene calls are TRBV7-6 and TRBJ1-6, with 7 bases lining up with TRBD1. Germline trimming cut 7 bases from V and 6 bases from J; bases unmatched to any gene: 6. This CDR3 contains 14 residues. The germline CDR1 and CDR2 sequences are SGHVS and FNYEAQ.

This chain uses TRBV5-1 with TRBJ2-5, with 10 nucleotides matching TRBD2. V gave up 0 bases and J gave up 5 bases; unmatched junction bases: 7. This CDR3 region has 16 residues. Per the germline V gene, CDR1 is SGHRS and CDR2 is YFSETQ. The CDR3 nucleotides are TGCGCCAGCAGCTTGGAGGCTAGCGGGAGTTTGGAGACCCAGTACTTC. Amino acids: CASSLEASGSLETQYF.

This chain links TRBV5-1 with TRBJ2-5, with D possibly TRBD2 on 6 matching bases. Germline loops: CDR1 SGHRS, CDR2 YFSETQ. CDR3 length equals 15 residues. The germline V and J ends were trimmed by 1 base and 0 bases, with 10 bases remaining between them. The DNA of the CDR3 is TGCGCCAGCAGCTTGACCCGGGACTACCAAGAGACCCAGTACTTC. Translation gives CASSLTRDYQETQYF.

The chain combines TRBV10-3 with TRBJ1-5; 7 bases align to TRBD1. V lost 6 bases, J lost 1 base, and 6 bases stayed unmatched. This CDR3 spans 15 amino acids. Looked up from germline, CDR1 is ENHRY and CDR2 is SYGVKD. The CDR3 sequence: CAISQGQSSNQPQHF. Here the CDR3 DNA reads TGTGCCATCAGCCAGGGACAGTCAAGCAATCAGCCCCAGCATTTT.

Notes on this clone: At one boundary the junction diverges from the germline segment, which might be a read error. The gene calls are TRBV7-9 and TRBJ2-5, with no clear D. Germline lookup yields CDR1 SEHNR and CDR2 FQNEAQ (reference sequence). This CDR3 is 13 amino acids long. CDR3 in DNA: TGTTCCAGCAGCTTAGGGCAACCCAAGACCCAGTACTTC. It yields the protein CSSSLGQPKTQYF.

This chain joins TRBV7-9 and TRBJ2-7, with 8 bases identical to TRBD1. The germline gives CDR1 SEHNR, CDR2 FQNEAQ (reference sequence). The CDR3 consists of 14 residues. Unmatched junction bases numbered 9, after V lost 10 bases and J lost 1 base. CDR3 in amino acids: CAITTGGKSYEQYF. Written as DNA, the CDR3 is TGTGCCATCACCACAGGGGGGAAGTCCTACGAGCAGTACTTC.

This sequence joins TRBV11-3 and TRBJ2-3; TRBD2 is a possible D gene (6 bases). Germline CDR1 reads SGHNT; CDR2 reads YENEEA. This CDR3 contains 12 residues. V lost 4 bases and J 14 bases, leaving 16 bases between the germline ends. This chain's CDR3 is CASSSSKAGRYF. CDR3 bases: TGTGCCAGCAGCTCCTCGAAAGCGGGCCGGTATTTT.

The CDR3 reads CASSFQETGLAGELFF. The CDR3 region has the DNA TGTGCCAGCAGCTTCCAAGAGACAGGGCTCGCCGGGGAGCTGTTTTTT. This sequence joins TRBV11-3 and TRBJ2-2, with TRBD1 identical over 7 bases. CDR1 and CDR2 (germline): SGHNT, YENEEA. After removal of 3 bases from V and 6 bases from J, the junction contained 10 bases not matched to a gene. This CDR3 is 16 amino acids long.

This clone was detected only a few times. The chain uses TRBV6-5 and TRBJ1-1; D perhaps matches TRBD1 (6 bases). The CDR3 is made up of 13 amino acids. V lost 6 bases, J lost 5 bases, and 13 bases lay in between. Germline lookup yields CDR1 MNHEY and CDR2 SVGAGI. CDR3 in amino acids: CASSAGEWTEAFF. CDR3 sequence (DNA): TGTGCCAGCAGCGCAGGGGAGTGGACTGAAGCTTTCTTT.

J is TRBJ1-2 and V is TRBV7-9; 9 nucleotides line up with TRBD1. The germline V gene has CDR1 SEHNR and CDR2 FQNEAQ (reference sequence). V lost 1 base and J lost 4; bases outside the gene matches: 4. This CDR3 is built from 15 residues. CDR3 amino acids: CASSLGTGEIYGYTF. CDR3 nucleotide sequence: TGTGCCAGCAGCTTAGGGACAGGGGAGATCTATGGCTACACCTTC.

The chain has TRBV6-4 and TRBJ2-7, with 14 positions matching TRBD2. With 7 bases clipped from V and 3 bases from J, the junction kept 17 bases outside the gene matches. The CDR3 totals 19 residues. Germline loops: CDR1 MRHNA, CDR2 SNTAGT. The DNA of the CDR3 is TGTGCCAGCAACCTAGGACTAGCGGGAGGCGCCCGATCAAACTACGAGCAGTACTTC. Residues: CASNLGLAGGARSNYEQYF.

This clone was seen only once. The chain uses TRBV11-2 and TRBJ2-3; 9 bases are a match to TRBD2. With 4 bases clipped from V and 5 bases from J, the junction kept 16 bases outside the gene matches. The CDR3 is 18 amino acids. Germline CDR1 reads SGHAT; CDR2 reads FQNNGV. CDR3 residues: CASSYAGGNSGVRDTQYF. The CDR3 nucleotides are TGTGCCAGCAGCTACGCGGGAGGGAATAGTGGAGTACGAGATACGCAGTATTTT.

The chain combines TRBV6-6 with TRBJ2-7; 10 nucleotides align to TRBD2. CDR1 and CDR2 from the germline V gene are MNHNY and SVGAGI (reference sequence). CDR3 length: 16 residues. V was clipped by 7 bases and J by 2 bases; unmatched bases: 11. The CDR3 is CASTTTRTSGTYEQYF. The CDR3 bases are TGTGCCAGCACCACCACAAGGACTAGCGGAACCTACGAGCAGTACTTC.